This TCR beta chain was captured by sequencing in a study of early T cells in non-severe SARS-CoV-2 infection. As for the study in general: The authors sequenced bulk RNA from unsorted whole blood, leaving chains unpaired. The study's findings and limits: The study's VDJdb matching favored anti-spike CD8 responses and missed private and CD4 specificities.

TCRdb reprocessed the 5' RACE reads with MiXCR, giving one entry per CDR3 protein. The table has 63,000 or so distinct CDR3 sequences, about an eighth seen once. This clonotype has a count of ten or more. Its specificity is unknown. J was trimmed by 4 bases and V by 3 bases; bases with no gene match: 12. Per germline, CDR1 SQVTM and CDR2 ANQGSEA. The CDR3 runs 16 residues. The receptor was derived from an adult who was a healthcare worker with PCR-confirmed SARS-CoV-2 infection or an uninfected control (not recorded which). The chain carries TRBV29-1 and TRBJ2-3, with 8 bases aligning to TRBD2. This specimen was whole blood, taken at baseline. CDR3 amino acids: CSVDLQREIIADTQYF. In nucleotides, the CDR3 is TGCAGCGTTGACCTCCAGCGGGAGATAATCGCAGATACGCAGTATTTT.